This passage covers 24 T cell receptor beta chains from one sample sequenced in a study of tumor-infiltrating lymphocytes in primary liver carcinoma. A primer matching the constant region was used to make TCR beta cDNA from approximately 520 ng of total RNA. It was through three nested multiplex PCR rounds of slightly modified ARM-PCR that TCR beta libraries arose. TRBV1-TRBV30 forward primers paired with a C-beta reverse primer were used in the first two PCR rounds, which ran 9 to 10 cycles each. MiXCR, applied by TCRdb to the multiplex PCR reads, yields one record per CDR3 protein. The data hold over 35,000 distinct CDR3 sequences, with under 75% observed a single time. Joint extraction of RNA and DNA used roughly 20-33 mg of bulk tissue that was unsorted. The specimen sequenced was liver tumor tissue from sampling region 4. Noted subset: tumor region T4, right-lateral pole. The receptor source for this set is a man aged 35 to 55 with primary liver carcinoma and hepatitis B virus infection.

The count of this clonotype is one. J is TRBJ2-1 and V is TRBV24-1, with D hard to call. Germline values: CDR1 KGHDR, CDR2 SFDVKD. There are 12 residues in the CDR3. Trimming pared 4 bases from V and 10 bases from J, leaving 10 bases between. CDR3 DNA sequence: TGTGCCACCAGTGAACTCCACGGCGAGCAGTTCTTC. It codes for CATSELHGEQFF.

Points on this clonotype: The junction departs from the called germline gene at one end, perhaps through a read error. This sequence joins TRBV11-1 and TRBJ2-7; 8 bases map to TRBD2. CDR3 length: 15 residues. The germline V gene has CDR1 SGHAT and CDR2 FQDESV (reference sequence). The CDR3 here is CANSLAGSGEYEQCF. The CDR3 DNA is TGTGCCAACAGCTTAGCGGGATCGGGAGAATACGAGCAGTGCTTC.

On this clonotype itself: One junction end disagrees with the germline gene, perhaps due to a read error. The V call is TRBV29-1, the J call TRBJ1-1; a possible D gene is TRBD1 (6 bases). Per the germline V gene, CDR1 is SQVTM and CDR2 is ANQGSEA. The CDR3 sequence is 15 residues long. CDR3 protein: CSVATGWAMNIEAFF. CDR3 nucleotide sequence: TGCAGCGTTGCCACAGGGTGGGCGATGAACATTGAAGCTTTCTTT.

About this clonotype itself: One junction end disagrees with the germline gene, perhaps due to a read error. The V gene is TRBV5-1, the J gene TRBJ1-4; 9 nucleotides line up with TRBD1. Germline CDR1 SGHRS, CDR2 YFSETQ. The CDR3 totals 14 residues. CDR3 nucleotide sequence: TGCGCCAGCAGCCCGGGACAGGGTGGGGAAAGACTGCTTTTT. Encoded protein: CASSPGQGGERLLF.

As concerns this clonotype: The germline gene is not matched at one end of the junction; a read error may be the cause. The gene calls are TRBV5-1 and TRBJ2-3, with TRBD2 identical over 10 bases. Germline CDR1 SGHRS, CDR2 YFSETQ. The CDR3 spans 16 residues. The DNA of the CDR3 is TGCGCAAGCAGGGAGTCTAGCGGGAGTTCCACAGATTCGCAGTATTTT. Its translation: CASRESSGSSTDSQYF. The full variable domain, completed using reference TRBV5-1 and TRBJ2-3, is KAGVTQTPRYLIKTRGQQVTLSCSPISGHRSVSWYQQTPGQGLQFLFEYFSETQRNKGNFPGRFSGRQFSNSRSEMNVSTLELGDSALYLCASRESSGSSTDSQYFGPGTRLTVL.

With respect to this clonotype: This likely comes from a read error, as the CDR3 has no conserved phenylalanine or tryptophan at its end. The rearrangement uses TRBV11-2 and TRBJ2-7; 7 nucleotides match TRBD1. The CDR3 runs to 15 residues. Germline assignment: CDR1 SGHAT and CDR2 FQNNGV. The CDR3 region is CASSLRWTGENEQYL. The DNA of the CDR3 is TGTGCTAGCAGCTTACGATGGACAGGTGAAAACGAGCAGTACTTA.

Worth noting for this clonotype: This sequence may be a read error, since a much larger clone differs from it by one base. The conserved phenylalanine or tryptophan normally closing the CDR3 is absent here, so this likely arose from a read error. The limits of the CDR3 on the DNA are not certain, so only TCRdb's listed CDR3 is given. This chain uses TRBV28 with TRBJ2-1; the table's D call of TRBD1 was not tested on the DNA. Germline CDR1 and CDR2: MDHEN and SYDVKM. The CDR3 extends over 15 residues, inclusive of both ends. This CDR3 reads CASSEAGTGTNERFL.

For this clonotype: An end of the junction does not agree with germline; a read error may underlie this. The chain couples TRBV7-8 to TRBJ2-7, with 7 bases lining up with TRBD1. CDR3 length equals 13 residues. Germline V lookup: CDR1 SGHVS, CDR2 FQNEAQ. In DNA form, the CDR3 reads TGTGCCAGTATCCGGGACAGCTCCTACGAGCACTACTTC. Amino acids: CASIRDSSYEHYF.

This clonotype was seen at least ten times. V usage is TRBV30 and J usage is TRBJ2-5; TRBD2 is a possible D gene (5 bases). The CDR3 consists of 11 residues. Germline CDR1 reads GTSNPN; CDR2 reads SVGIG (reference sequence). The V and J ends lost 3 bases and 3 bases respectively, with 5 bases between them. The chain's CDR3 is CAWSGKETQYF. In DNA, the CDR3 is TGTGCCTGGAGCGGGAAAGAGACCCAGTACTTC. Supplemented by reference TRBV30 and TRBJ2-5, the full variable domain reads SQTIHQWPATLVQPVGSPLSLECTVEGTSNPNLYWYRQAAGRGLQLLFYSVGIGQISSEVPQNLSASRPQDRQFILSSKKLLLSDSGFYLCAWSGKETQYFGPGTRLLVL.

Notes on this clonotype: One end of the junction fails to match germline, which may point to a read error. The CDR3 nucleotides are TGCGCCAGCGGCCAAGATCAGGGCTCTGGGGTCAACGTCCTGGCTTTC. Encoded protein: CASGQDQGSGVNVLAF. The chain joins TRBV4-1 to TRBJ2-6; the D gene is possibly TRBD1 (5 bases). Germline CDR1 and CDR2: MGHRA and YSYEKL. The CDR3 has 16 residues.

This clonotype was seen once. At one boundary the junction diverges from the germline segment, which might be a read error. The chain combines TRBV4-2 with TRBJ2-1; D may be TRBD2 (6 bases). Germline V gene lookup returns CDR1 LGHNA and CDR2 YNFKEQ. The length of the CDR3 is 18 residues. The CDR3 sequence is CASSQDWRAGRVYNEQFF. As DNA, the CDR3 is TGCGCCAGCAGCCAAGACTGGAGGGCAGGCAGAGTCTACAATGAGCAGTTCTTC.

This clonotype was detected once. One junction end does not reproduce the germline sequence, and a read error may be involved. This rearrangement joins TRBV6-6 to TRBJ2-3; 8 nucleotides align to TRBD2. This CDR3 has 14 amino acids. CDR1 and CDR2 from the germline V gene are MNHNY and SVGAGI (reference sequence). Here the CDR3 DNA reads TGTACCAGCAGTCGGACTAGCCAGGGAGATACACAGTATTTT. Protein sequence: CTSSRTSQGDTQYF.

Concerning this clonotype itself: Mismatch with germline at one junction end may stem from a read error. The chain couples TRBV12-3 or TRBV12-4 to TRBJ1-3; unclear D gene. The CDR3 length is 15 residues. The CDR3 reads CARSPSLWSGNTIHF. CDR3 sequence (DNA): TGCGCCAGGAGTCCCAGTTTGTGGTCTGGAAACACCATACATTTT.

About this clonotype: The germline gene is not matched at one end of the junction; a read error may be the cause. The chain is built from TRBV5-8 and TRBJ2-7; the D gene is possibly TRBD2 (6 bases). This CDR3 contains 16 residues. CDR1 SGHTS and CDR2 YDEGEE come from the germline V gene. CDR3 bases: TGTGTCAGCAGCATGTCACTAGTGGGAACCGGGAGCGAGCAGTACTTC. Translated: CVSSMSLVGTGSEQYF.

The V gene is TRBV5-4, the J gene TRBJ2-5; D gene ambiguous. The germline V gene has CDR1 SGHNT and CDR2 YYREEE (reference sequence). This CDR3 region has 11 residues. The V end lost 5 bases, the J end lost 6 bases, and 8 bases lay between the germline ends. The CDR3 DNA follows: TGTGCCAGCAGTACGGACCAGACCCAGTACTTC. This translates into CASSTDQTQYF. The variable domain in full, completed from reference TRBV5-4 and TRBJ2-5, reads ETGVTQSPTHLIKTRGQQVTLRCSSQSGHNTVSWYQQALGQGPQFIFQYYREEENGRGNFPPRFSGLQFPNYSSELNVNALELDDSALYLCASSTDQTQYFGPGTRLLVL.

This clonotype was picked up one time. A read error may produce the germline difference seen at one junction end. In nucleotides, the CDR3 is TGTGCCAGCAGTACGGACGGTACAGGAGCTGGCAACACCTTC. It translates to CASSTDGTGAGNTF. The V and J genes are TRBV12-3 or TRBV12-4 and TRBJ1-2; possibly TRBD1 for D (5 bases). This CDR3 is 14 amino acids long.

With respect to this clonotype: Germline and junction disagree at one end, which may indicate a read error. J is TRBJ2-5 and V is TRBV20-1; TRBD2 is a possible D gene (5 bases). The germline gives CDR1 DFQATT, CDR2 SNEGSKA (reference sequence). CDR3 size: 12 residues. The DNA of the CDR3 is TGCAATGCTAGGCGGGTCCAAGAGACCCAGTACTTC. It translates to CNARRVQETQYF.

In the case of this clonotype: The junction and the germline gene differ at one end; a read error may be behind it. The chain has TRBV29-1 and TRBJ2-5; TRBD2 is a possible D gene (6 bases). The germline V gene encodes CDR1 SQVTM and CDR2 ANQGSEA. The length of the CDR3 is 13 residues. This CDR3 reads CSSSAEGQETLYF. For the CDR3, the DNA is TGTAGTTCATCAGCGGAGGGCCAAGAGACCCTGTACTTC.

The chain is built from TRBV7-9 and TRBJ2-7, with D tentatively TRBD1 (6 bases). Per the germline V gene, CDR1 is SEHNR and CDR2 is FQNEAQ (reference sequence). The CDR3 totals 11 residues. Deletions cut 8 bases from V and 13 bases from J, with 18 bases between. The CDR3 DNA follows: TGTGCCAGCGGCCGCGGACAGAACCACTACTTC. This codes for CASGRGQNHYF.

In regard to this clonotype: Compared with germline, one end of the junction differs, possibly owing to a read error. The V and J genes are TRBV7-9 and TRBJ2-7; no reliable D call. The CDR3 contains 14 residues. The germline V gene has CDR1 SEHNR and CDR2 FQNEAQ (reference sequence). The chain's CDR3 is CARSTTGPPYEQYF. In DNA, the CDR3 is TGTGCCAGGAGCACTACGGGCCCCCCATACGAGCAATACTTC.

This clonotype was found many times. A much larger clone lies a single base off, so this may be a read error. This chain links TRBV12-3 or TRBV12-4 with TRBJ1-5, with D hard to call. The length of the CDR3 is 15 residues. CDR3 coding DNA: TGTGCCAGCAGTTTGTTAGCCAATAGCAGTCAGCCCCAGCATTTT. It is translated as CASSLLANSSQPQHF.

About this clonotype itself: Without the conserved terminal phenylalanine or tryptophan, this CDR3 likely stems from a read error. The CDR3 DNA sequence: TGCAGTGCTAGAGGTGGCATTCGGGAGACCCAGTACTTA. Its protein is CSARGGIRETQYL. The chain has TRBV20-1 and TRBJ2-5; D is ambiguous. CDR1 DFQATT and CDR2 SNEGSKA come from the germline V gene (reference sequence). CDR3 length equals 13 residues. Trimming cost V 1 base and J 5 bases, with 11 bases left between them.

V is TRBV6-2 or TRBV6-3 and J is TRBJ1-1, with 7 bases that match TRBD1. Germline CDR1 MNHEY, CDR2 SVGEGT. CDR3 length equals 13 residues. V shed 8 bases and J 6 bases; nucleotides not matched to a gene: 9. This chain's CDR3 is CASRDSEDSEAFF. CDR3 sequence (DNA): TGTGCCAGCCGGGACAGCGAAGACTCTGAAGCTTTCTTT.

V and J are TRBV13 and TRBJ1-5; no clear D gene. Per the germline V gene, CDR1 is PRHDT and CDR2 is FYEKMQ (reference sequence). The CDR3 spans 14 residues. V gave up 8 bases and J gave up 7 bases, with 18 bases separating them. CDR3 protein: CASDLGGSHQPQHF. CDR3 coding DNA: TGTGCCAGCGACTTAGGAGGGTCTCACCAGCCCCAGCATTTT.